Given below is one T cell receptor (beta chain) in context. As processed by the authors: Estimated nucleated cell counts came from reference gene primer amplification. The assay was immunoSEQ multiplex PCR, and TCRdb's table has in-frame clones only and misses some. V, J and clone size are those of that table, while D and trimming were read from the DNA. This repertoire shows about 270,000 clones, more than 75% found once; its top ten account for roughly 8.5%. The sample belongs to a study of blood T cell repertoires in COVID-19. Study at large: The United States, Italy and Spain supplied acute and convalescent COVID-19 samples. Nucleic acid was either cDNA or gDNA, and it came from T cells, B-cell-depleted T cells, or PBMCs.

The CDR3 has 14 amino acids. Germline CDR1 SGHDT, CDR2 YYEEEE. V shed 0 bases and J shed 5 bases, with 11 bases lying between them. Sequencing used peripheral blood. The gene calls are TRBV5-6 and TRBJ2-5, with a weak D call TRBD2 (6 bases). This receptor was identified in a man between 35 and 55 years old with active or convalescent COVID-19. This CDR3 is CASSLVDGSETQYF. The CDR3 DNA sequence: TGTGCCAGCAGCTTGGTAGACGGGAGTGAGACCCAGTACTTC.